The T cell receptor (beta chain) under discussion was sequenced for a study of blood T cell repertoires in COVID-19 (dated by TCRdb to 2020 to 2022). Study-wide context: Samples from collaborators originated in the United States, Italy and Spain and spanned both the acute and convalescent phases of COVID-19. The samples were drawn from the first 160 participants of the ongoing ImmuneRACE study and from under 1,500 subjects provided by 6 global collaborators. Subjects who had been exposed to COVID-19, were actively infected with it, or had recovered from it provided the deeply sampled blood TCRbeta repertoires that made up the dataset. A de-identified subject ID, COVID-19 status, age in years and sex were almost always included in the sample metadata. The prospective study material was composed of cDNA or gDNA derived from T cells, B-cell-depleted T cells, or PBMCs. HLA class I and class II types, where available, came from metadata supplied by the sample provider rather than from assay-based typing. The repertoires were released in a freely available public database intended as a resource for research on the immune response to SARS-CoV-2.

V and J are trimmed by 0 bases and 3 bases, and the gene matches miss 7 bases of the junction. CDR1 and CDR2 are drawn from the germline V gene: SGHRS, YFSETQ. Reading from cysteine to phenylalanine, the CDR3 counts 18 amino acids. Just CDR3 DNA is preserved here, 54 bases in frame from base 1. The table lists this clone with a few counts. Its antigen is not yet known. No base quality information exists; no much larger clone differs at one position. What the work shows at the level of the full study, not this receptor alone: How much clinical and demographic metadata was included differed by source and by participant, and the metadata was provided uncurated.

The immunoSEQ Assay, a bias-controlled multiplex PCR, was used to amplify TCRbeta CDR3 regions from genomic DNA. The original pipeline was this. Within the assay, amplification of reference gene primers was used to estimate how many nucleated cells each sample contained. To quantify the absolute abundance of each unique TCRbeta CDR3 rearrangement, sequence reads were collapsed and filtered. Productive Simpson clonality was computed per sample as the square root of Simpson's diversity index over productive rearrangements. In TCRdb, the immuneACCESS table is reduced to in-frame sequences with V and J assigned. These tables do not hold every clone; where another copy was compared, an unresolved V gene accounts for under half, and the others remain unexplained. For V, J and clone size, that table is used; D and trimming come from the DNA. The sample profile shows some 80,000 clones; around 79% of them were found once. Of the sample, about 5.4% falls within the top ten clones.

Collaborating institutions collected whole blood in K2EDTA tubes following their own protocols. Collaborator samples were shipped for TCRbeta analysis as frozen whole blood, isolated PBMCs, or DNA extracted from either sample type. This chain joins TRBV5-1 to TRBJ2-1, with TRBD2 identical over 12 junction bases. The specimen was peripheral blood. The sequence was collected from an elderly woman with active or convalescent COVID-19. The DNA sequence reads TGCGCCAGCAGCTTGGATCGACCTAGCGGGGGGGTCTACAATGAGCAGTTCTTC. Translated, this gives CASSLDRPSGGVYNEQFF.